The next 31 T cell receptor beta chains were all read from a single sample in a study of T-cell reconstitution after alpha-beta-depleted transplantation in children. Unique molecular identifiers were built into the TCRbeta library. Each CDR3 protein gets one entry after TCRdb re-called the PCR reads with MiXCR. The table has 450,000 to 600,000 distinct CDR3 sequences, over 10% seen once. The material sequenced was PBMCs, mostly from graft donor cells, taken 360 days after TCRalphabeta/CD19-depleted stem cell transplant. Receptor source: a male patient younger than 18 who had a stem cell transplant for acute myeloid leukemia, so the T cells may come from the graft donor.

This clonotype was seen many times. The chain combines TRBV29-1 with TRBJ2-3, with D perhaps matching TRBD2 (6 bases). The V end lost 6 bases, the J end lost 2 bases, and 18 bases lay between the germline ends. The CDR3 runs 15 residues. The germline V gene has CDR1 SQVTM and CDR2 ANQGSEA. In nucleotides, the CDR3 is TGCAGCGTCCCATACCGGGACTCTCACACAGATACGCAGTATTTT. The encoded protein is CSVPYRDSHTDTQYF.

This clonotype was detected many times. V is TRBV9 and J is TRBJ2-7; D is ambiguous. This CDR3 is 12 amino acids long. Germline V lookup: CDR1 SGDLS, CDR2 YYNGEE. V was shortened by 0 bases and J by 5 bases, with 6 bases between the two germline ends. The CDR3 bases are TGTGCCAGCAGCGTAGGAGGACACGAGCAGTACTTC. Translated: CASSVGGHEQYF.

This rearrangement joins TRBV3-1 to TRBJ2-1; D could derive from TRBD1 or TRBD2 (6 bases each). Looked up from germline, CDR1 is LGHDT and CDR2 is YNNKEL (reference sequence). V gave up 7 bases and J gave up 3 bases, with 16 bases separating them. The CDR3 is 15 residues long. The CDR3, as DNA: TGTGCCAGCACCCACACGAGGGGGGACTACAATGAGCAGTTCTTC. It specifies CASTHTRGDYNEQFF.

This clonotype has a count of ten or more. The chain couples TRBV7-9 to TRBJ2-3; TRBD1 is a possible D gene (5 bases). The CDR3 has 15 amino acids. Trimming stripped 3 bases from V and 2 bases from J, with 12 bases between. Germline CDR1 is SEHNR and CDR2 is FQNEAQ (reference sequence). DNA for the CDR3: TGTGCCAGCAGCTTGAAGGGGCTTTTCACAGATACGCAGTATTTT. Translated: CASSLKGLFTDTQYF.

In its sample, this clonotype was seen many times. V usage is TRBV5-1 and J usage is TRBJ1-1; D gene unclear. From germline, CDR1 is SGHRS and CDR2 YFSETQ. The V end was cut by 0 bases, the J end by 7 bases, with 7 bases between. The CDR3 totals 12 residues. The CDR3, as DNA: TGCGCCAGCAGCTTGGCGGGGTTTGAAGCTTTCTTT. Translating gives CASSLAGFEAFF.

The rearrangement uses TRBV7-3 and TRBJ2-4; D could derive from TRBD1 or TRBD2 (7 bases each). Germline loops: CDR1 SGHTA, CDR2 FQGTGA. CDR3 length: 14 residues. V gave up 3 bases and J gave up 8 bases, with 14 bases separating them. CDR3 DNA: TGTGCCAGCAGCTTGGCATCAGGGGGGGACATTCAGTACTTC. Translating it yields CASSLASGGDIQYF.

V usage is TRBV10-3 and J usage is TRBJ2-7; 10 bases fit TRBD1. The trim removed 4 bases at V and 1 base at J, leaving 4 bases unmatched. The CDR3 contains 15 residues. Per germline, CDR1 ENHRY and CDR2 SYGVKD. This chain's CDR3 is CAISGPGQGSYEQYF. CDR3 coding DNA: TGTGCCATCAGTGGTCCGGGACAGGGGTCCTACGAGCAGTACTTC.

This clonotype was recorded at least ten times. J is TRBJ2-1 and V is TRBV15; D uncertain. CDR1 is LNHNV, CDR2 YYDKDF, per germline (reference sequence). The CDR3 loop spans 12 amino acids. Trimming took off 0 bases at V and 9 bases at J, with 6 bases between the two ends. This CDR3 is CATSRDSAEQFF. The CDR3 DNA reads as TGTGCCACCAGCAGAGATTCAGCTGAGCAGTTCTTC.

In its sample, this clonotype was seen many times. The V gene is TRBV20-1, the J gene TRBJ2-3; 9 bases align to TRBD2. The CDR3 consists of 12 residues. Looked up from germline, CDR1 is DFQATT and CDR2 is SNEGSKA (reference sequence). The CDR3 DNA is TGCAGCCCAAGCGGGAGGACAGATACGCAGTATTTT. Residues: CSPSGRTDTQYF.

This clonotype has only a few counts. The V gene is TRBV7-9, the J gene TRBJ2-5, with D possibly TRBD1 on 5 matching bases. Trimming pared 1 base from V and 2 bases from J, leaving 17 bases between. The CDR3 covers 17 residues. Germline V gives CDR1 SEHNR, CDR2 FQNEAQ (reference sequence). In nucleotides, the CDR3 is TGTGCCAGCAGCTTAGGAGTAGGGGTCATCACGCAAGAGACCCAGTACTTC. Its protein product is CASSLGVGVITQETQYF.

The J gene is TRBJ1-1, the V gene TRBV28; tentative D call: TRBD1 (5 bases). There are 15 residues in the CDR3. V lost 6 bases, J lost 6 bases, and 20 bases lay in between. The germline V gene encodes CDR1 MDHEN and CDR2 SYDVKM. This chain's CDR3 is CASSARALLSAEAFF. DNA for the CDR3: TGTGCCAGCAGCGCCAGGGCATTGCTAAGCGCTGAAGCTTTCTTT.

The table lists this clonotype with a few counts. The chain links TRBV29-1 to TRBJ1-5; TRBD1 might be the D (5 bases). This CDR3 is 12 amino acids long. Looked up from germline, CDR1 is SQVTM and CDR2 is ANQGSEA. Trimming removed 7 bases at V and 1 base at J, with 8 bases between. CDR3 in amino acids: CSAGSSNQPQHF. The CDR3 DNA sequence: TGCAGCGCAGGGTCGAGCAATCAGCCCCAGCATTTT. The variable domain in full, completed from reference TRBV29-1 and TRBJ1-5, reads SAVISQKPSRDICQRGTSLTIQCQVDSQVTMMFWYRQQPGQSLTLIATANQGSEATYESGFVIDKFPISRPNLTFSTLTVSNMSPEDSSIYLCSAGSSNQPQHFGDGTRLSIL.

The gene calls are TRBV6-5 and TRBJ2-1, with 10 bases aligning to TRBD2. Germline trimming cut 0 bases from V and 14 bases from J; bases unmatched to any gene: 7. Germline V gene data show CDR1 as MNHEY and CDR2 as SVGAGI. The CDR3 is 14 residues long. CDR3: CASSYSVAGGMEFF. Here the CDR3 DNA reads TGTGCCAGCAGTTACTCGGTAGCGGGAGGTATGGAGTTCTTC.

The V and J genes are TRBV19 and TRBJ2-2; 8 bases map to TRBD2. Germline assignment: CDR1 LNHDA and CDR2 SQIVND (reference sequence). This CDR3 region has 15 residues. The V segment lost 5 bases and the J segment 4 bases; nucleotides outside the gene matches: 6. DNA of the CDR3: TGTGCCAGTAGTCAGGTTAGCGGGGCCACCGGGGAGCTGTTTTTT. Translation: CASSQVSGATGELFF.

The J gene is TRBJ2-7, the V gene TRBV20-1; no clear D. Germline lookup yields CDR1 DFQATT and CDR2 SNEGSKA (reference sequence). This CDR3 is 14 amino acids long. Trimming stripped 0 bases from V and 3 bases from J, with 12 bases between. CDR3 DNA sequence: TGCAGTGCTAGAGATTTCATGGGGTACTACGAGCAGTACTTC. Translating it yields CSARDFMGYYEQYF.

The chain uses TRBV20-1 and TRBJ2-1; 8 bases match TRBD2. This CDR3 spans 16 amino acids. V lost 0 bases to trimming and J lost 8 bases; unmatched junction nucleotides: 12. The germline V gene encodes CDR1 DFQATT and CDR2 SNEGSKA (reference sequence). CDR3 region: CSARDLETAGEDEQFF. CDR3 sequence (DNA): TGCAGTGCTAGAGATCTAGAAACAGCGGGAGAGGATGAGCAGTTCTTC.

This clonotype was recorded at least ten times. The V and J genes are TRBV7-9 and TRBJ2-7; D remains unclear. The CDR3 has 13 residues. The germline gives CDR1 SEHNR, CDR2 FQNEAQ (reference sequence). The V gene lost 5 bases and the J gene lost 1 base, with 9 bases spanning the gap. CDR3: CASSPSVSYEQYF. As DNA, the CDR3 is TGTGCCAGCAGCCCTTCAGTATCCTACGAGCAGTACTTC.

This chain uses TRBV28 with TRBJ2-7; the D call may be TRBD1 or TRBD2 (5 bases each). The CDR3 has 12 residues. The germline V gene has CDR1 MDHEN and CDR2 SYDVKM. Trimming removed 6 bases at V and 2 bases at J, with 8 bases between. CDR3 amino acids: CASSGTTYEQYF. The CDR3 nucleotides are TGTGCCAGCAGCGGGACCACCTACGAGCAGTACTTC.

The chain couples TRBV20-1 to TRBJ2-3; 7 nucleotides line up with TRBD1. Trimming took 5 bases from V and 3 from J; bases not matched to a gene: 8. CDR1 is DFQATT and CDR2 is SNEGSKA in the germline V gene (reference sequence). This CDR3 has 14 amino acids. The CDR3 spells CSAPTGHVTDTQYF. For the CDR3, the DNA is TGCAGTGCTCCGACAGGGCATGTAACAGATACGCAGTATTTT.

CDR3 sequence: CASSPVHGGEQFF. The CDR3 coding sequence is TGTGCCAGCTCACCAGTCCACGGGGGTGAGCAGTTCTTC. The J gene is TRBJ2-1, the V gene TRBV18; D may be TRBD2 (6 bases). With 2 bases removed from V and 9 bases from J, the gap between germline ends came to 11 bases. The CDR3 is 13 amino acids. Germline values: CDR1 KGHSH, CDR2 LQKENI.

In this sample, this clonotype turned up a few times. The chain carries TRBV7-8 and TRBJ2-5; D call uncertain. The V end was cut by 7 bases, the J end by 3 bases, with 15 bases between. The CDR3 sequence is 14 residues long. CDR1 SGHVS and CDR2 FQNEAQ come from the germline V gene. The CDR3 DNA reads TGTGCCAGCATCCCTCACCGGGCCGAAGAGACCCAGTACTTC. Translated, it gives CASIPHRAEETQYF. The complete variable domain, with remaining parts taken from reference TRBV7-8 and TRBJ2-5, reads GAGVSQSPRYKVAKRGQDVALRCDPISGHVSLFWYQQALGQGPEFLTYFQNEAQLDKSGLPSDRFFAERPEGSVSTLKIQRTQQEDSAVYLCASIPHRAEETQYFGPGTRLLVL.

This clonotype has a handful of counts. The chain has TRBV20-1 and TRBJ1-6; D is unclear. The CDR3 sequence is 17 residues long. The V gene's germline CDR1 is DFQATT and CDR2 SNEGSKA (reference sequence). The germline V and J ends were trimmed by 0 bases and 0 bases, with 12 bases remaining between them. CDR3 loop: CSARDLRAASYNSPLHF. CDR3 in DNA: TGCAGTGCTAGAGATCTAAGGGCCGCCTCCTATAATTCACCCCTCCACTTT.

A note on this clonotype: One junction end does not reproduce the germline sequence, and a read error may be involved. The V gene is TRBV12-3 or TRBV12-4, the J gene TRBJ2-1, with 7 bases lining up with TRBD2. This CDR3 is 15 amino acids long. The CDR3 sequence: CASSLVAGVPNEEFF. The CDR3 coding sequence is TGTGCCAGCAGTTTAGTGGCGGGAGTCCCCAATGAGGAGTTCTTC.

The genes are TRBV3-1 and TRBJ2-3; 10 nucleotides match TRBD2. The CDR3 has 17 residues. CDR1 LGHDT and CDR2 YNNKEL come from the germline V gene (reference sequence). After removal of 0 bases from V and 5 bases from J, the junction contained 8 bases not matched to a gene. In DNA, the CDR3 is TGTGCCAGCAGCCAAGATGGTCTAGCGGGAGATCGAGATACGCAGTATTTT. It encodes CASSQDGLAGDRDTQYF.

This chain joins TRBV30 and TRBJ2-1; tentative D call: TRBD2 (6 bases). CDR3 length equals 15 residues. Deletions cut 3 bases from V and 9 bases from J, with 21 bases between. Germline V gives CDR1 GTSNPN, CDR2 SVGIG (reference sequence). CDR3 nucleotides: TGTGCCTGGAGCAGCCGACTAGTTCCACGGGGTGAGCAGTTCTTC. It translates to CAWSSRLVPRGEQFF.

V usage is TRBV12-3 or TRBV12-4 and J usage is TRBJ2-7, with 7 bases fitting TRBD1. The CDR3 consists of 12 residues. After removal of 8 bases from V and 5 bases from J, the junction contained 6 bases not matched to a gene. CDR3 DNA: TGTGCCAGCGGCAATACAGGGGACGAGCAGTACTTC. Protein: CASGNTGDEQYF.

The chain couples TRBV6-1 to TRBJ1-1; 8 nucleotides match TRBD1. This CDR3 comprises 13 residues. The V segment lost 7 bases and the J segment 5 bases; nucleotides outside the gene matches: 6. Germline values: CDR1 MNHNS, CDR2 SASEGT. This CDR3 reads CASMVQGGTEAFF. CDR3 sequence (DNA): TGTGCCAGCATGGTACAGGGGGGGACTGAAGCTTTCTTT.

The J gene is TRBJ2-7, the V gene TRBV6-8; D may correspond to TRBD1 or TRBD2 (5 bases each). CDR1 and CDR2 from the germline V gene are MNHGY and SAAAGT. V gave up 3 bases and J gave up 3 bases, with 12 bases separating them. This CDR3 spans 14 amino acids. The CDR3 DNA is TGTGCCAGCAGTTATGTCGGGACCCACTACGAGCAGTACTTC. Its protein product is CASSYVGTHYEQYF.

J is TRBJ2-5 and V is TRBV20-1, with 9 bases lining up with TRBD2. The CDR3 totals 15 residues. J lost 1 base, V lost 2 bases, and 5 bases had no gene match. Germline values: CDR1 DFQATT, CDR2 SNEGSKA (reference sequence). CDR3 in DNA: TGCAGTGCTAGACCTAGCGGGATTTCCCAAGAGACCCAGTACTTC. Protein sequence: CSARPSGISQETQYF.

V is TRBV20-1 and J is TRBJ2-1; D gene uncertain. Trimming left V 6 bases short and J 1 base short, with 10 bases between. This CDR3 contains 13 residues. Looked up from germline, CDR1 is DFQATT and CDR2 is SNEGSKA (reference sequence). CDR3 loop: CSAPKSSYNEQFF. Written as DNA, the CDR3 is TGCAGTGCCCCCAAATCGTCCTACAATGAGCAGTTCTTC.

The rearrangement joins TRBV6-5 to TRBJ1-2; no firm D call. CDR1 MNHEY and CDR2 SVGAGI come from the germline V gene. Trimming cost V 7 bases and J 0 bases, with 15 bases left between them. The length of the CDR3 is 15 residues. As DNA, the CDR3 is TGTGCCAGCACTTTGGCCCTCACAGCTAACTATGGCTACACCTTC. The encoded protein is CASTLALTANYGYTF.